A selection of T cell receptor beta chains follows, all from one sample in a study of CD4 T cells in relation to SARS-CoV-2 and coronaviruses. Sequenced by immunoSEQ multiplex PCR; TCRdb stores in-frame clones only, minus some. The data show 50,000 to 70,000 clones, approximately 87% seen once. The specimen sequenced was memory CD4+ T cells from PBMCs. These receptors all come from a human donor in good health. Both conserved end residues are trimmed from each CDR3. Fields, in order: J gene, D gene, V gene, CDR3 protein. A D gene is named only where the DNA matches it firmly.

j_gene: TRBJ1-5; d_gene: NA; v_gene: TRBV24-1; CDR3aa: ATSDLRSNQPQH
j_gene: TRBJ2-5; d_gene: TRBD1; v_gene: TRBV4-3; CDR3aa: ASSQVVARGQETQY
j_gene: TRBJ1-1; d_gene: TRBD1; v_gene: TRBV7-8; CDR3aa: ASSRPQGQANTEAF
j_gene: TRBJ1-1; d_gene: TRBD1; v_gene: TRBV4-1; CDR3aa: ASSPRQGVVMNTEAF
j_gene: TRBJ1-1; d_gene: NA; v_gene: TRBV6-5; CDR3aa: ASRFQTGNTEAF
j_gene: TRBJ1-1; d_gene: NA; v_gene: TRBV7-9; CDR3aa: ASSPSSMGRRNTEAF
j_gene: TRBJ2-1; d_gene: NA; v_gene: TRBV6-5; CDR3aa: ASSYSTSGNNEQF
j_gene: TRBJ1-2; d_gene: NA; v_gene: TRBV6-5; CDR3aa: ASHKRGNYGYT
j_gene: TRBJ2-1; d_gene: TRBD2; v_gene: TRBV6-1; CDR3aa: ASSDHRLAGTYNEQF
j_gene: TRBJ2-5; d_gene: NA; v_gene: TRBV6-2/TRBV6-3; CDR3aa: ASSLLGRETQY
j_gene: TRBJ2-1; d_gene: TRBD2; v_gene: TRBV7-2; CDR3aa: ASSFLAGSYNEQF
j_gene: TRBJ2-1; d_gene: NA; v_gene: TRBV7-3; CDR3aa: ASSTDADYYNEQF
j_gene: TRBJ2-7; d_gene: NA; v_gene: TRBV29-1; CDR3aa: SVVSGVRYEQY
j_gene: TRBJ2-7; d_gene: NA; v_gene: TRBV27; CDR3aa: ASSLAGRRNEQY
j_gene: TRBJ2-2; d_gene: NA; v_gene: TRBV19; CDR3aa: ASSMWGRGGELF
j_gene: TRBJ2-7; d_gene: NA; v_gene: TRBV5-1; CDR3aa: ASSFSDSYEQY
j_gene: TRBJ1-5; d_gene: NA; v_gene: TRBV2; CDR3aa: ASRVSGFGSNQPQH
j_gene: TRBJ2-2; d_gene: NA; v_gene: TRBV3-1/TRBV3-2; CDR3aa: ASSQPATNTGELF
j_gene: TRBJ2-5; d_gene: NA; v_gene: TRBV3-1/TRBV3-2; CDR3aa: ASSQGVSQETQY
j_gene: TRBJ1-2; d_gene: NA; v_gene: TRBV24-1; CDR3aa: ATSEPSSHGYT
j_gene: TRBJ2-5; d_gene: TRBD2; v_gene: TRBV28; CDR3aa: ASSLPGTSGAQETQY
j_gene: TRBJ2-7; d_gene: TRBD1; v_gene: TRBV5-1; CDR3aa: ASSLDGTATYEQY
j_gene: TRBJ1-5; d_gene: TRBD1; v_gene: TRBV28; CDR3aa: ASSFPGQEYSNQPQH
j_gene: TRBJ2-5; d_gene: NA; v_gene: TRBV5-1; CDR3aa: ASSFQGGETQY
j_gene: TRBJ2-5; d_gene: NA; v_gene: TRBV25-1; CDR3aa: ASSKGQETQY
j_gene: TRBJ2-7; d_gene: NA; v_gene: TRBV4-1; CDR3aa: ASSPGRNFLYEQY
j_gene: TRBJ1-1; d_gene: NA; v_gene: TRBV9; CDR3aa: ASSVGLAEYYTEAF
j_gene: TRBJ2-1; d_gene: TRBD2; v_gene: TRBV6-2/TRBV6-3; CDR3aa: ASSYSTSGLGPNEQF
j_gene: TRBJ2-1; d_gene: TRBD2; v_gene: TRBV11-3; CDR3aa: ASSRLAVDNEQF
j_gene: TRBJ2-5; d_gene: TRBD2; v_gene: TRBV19; CDR3aa: ASSEGGAGAGETQY
j_gene: TRBJ2-3; d_gene: NA; v_gene: TRBV18; CDR3aa: ASSSGSGTDTQY
j_gene: TRBJ2-3; d_gene: TRBD2; v_gene: TRBV27; CDR3aa: ASSSRLAGASTDTQY
j_gene: TRBJ1-1; d_gene: TRBD1; v_gene: TRBV7-8; CDR3aa: ASSSRDSLLNTEAF
j_gene: TRBJ1-3; d_gene: NA; v_gene: TRBV11-2; CDR3aa: ASSLPQGSGNTIY
j_gene: TRBJ2-5; d_gene: TRBD2; v_gene: TRBV7-9; CDR3aa: ASSLDLAGATY
j_gene: TRBJ1-2; d_gene: NA; v_gene: TRBV6-2/TRBV6-3; CDR3aa: ASSYPIGIYGYT
j_gene: TRBJ2-3; d_gene: NA; v_gene: TRBV7-3; CDR3aa: ASSLHGTDTQY
j_gene: TRBJ2-5; d_gene: NA; v_gene: TRBV18; CDR3aa: ASSALAEQETQY
j_gene: TRBJ2-5; d_gene: TRBD1; v_gene: TRBV7-9; CDR3aa: ASSLDFLQGYETQY
j_gene: TRBJ2-1; d_gene: NA; v_gene: TRBV11-2; CDR3aa: ASSSTRGQGTYNEQF
j_gene: TRBJ1-6; d_gene: NA; v_gene: TRBV7-2; CDR3aa: ASSLARGGDSPLH
j_gene: TRBJ1-1; d_gene: NA; v_gene: TRBV6-5; CDR3aa: ASSSDPNTEAF
j_gene: TRBJ2-7; d_gene: TRBD1; v_gene: TRBV5-1; CDR3aa: ASSQGTGSSYEQY
j_gene: TRBJ1-1; d_gene: NA; v_gene: TRBV19; CDR3aa: ASSPRGRGNTEAF
j_gene: TRBJ2-1; d_gene: NA; v_gene: TRBV11-2; CDR3aa: ASSLVRGLSYSYNEQF
j_gene: TRBJ2-3; d_gene: TRBD1; v_gene: TRBV19; CDR3aa: ASSSRRTGAPDTQY
j_gene: TRBJ1-6; d_gene: NA; v_gene: TRBV5-6; CDR3aa: ASSLLGRTDSPLH
j_gene: TRBJ2-3; d_gene: NA; v_gene: TRBV3-1/TRBV3-2; CDR3aa: ASSQDLASSDTQY
j_gene: TRBJ2-4; d_gene: NA; v_gene: TRBV12-3/TRBV12-4; CDR3aa: ASSFPFTNIQY
j_gene: TRBJ2-1; d_gene: TRBD2; v_gene: TRBV11-3; CDR3aa: ASSLDIGVAGGTNEQF
j_gene: TRBJ1-5; d_gene: TRBD1; v_gene: TRBV28; CDR3aa: ASSSTGGSRSNQPQH
j_gene: TRBJ2-1; d_gene: TRBD1; v_gene: TRBV15; CDR3aa: ATSRASAVAGTGSNEQF